The sequence of this T cell receptor (beta chain) was determined in a study of blood T cells in healthy people across ages (dated by TCRdb to the mid-2010s). In the study overall: In model experiments, template switching captured about one uniquely barcoded TCR beta cDNA molecule for every two T cells. To avoid experimental bias, donors of different ages were randomly spread across the sequencing lanes. The study measured age-related changes in TCR beta repertoire diversity using deep sequencing normalized with unique cDNA molecular identifiers. Donors were grouped into four age groups: young (average approximately 15 years), middle-aged (39), aged (roughly 67) and long-lived (around 80). The study analyzed two additional independent replicas of 1 million unique cDNA reads from the same blood draw for two donors, one aged 18 to 30 and one aged 80 or older. General study outcomes and caveats: Compared with the aged group, more naive CD4+ T cells, fewer expanded clones and increased TCR diversity were shown by the long-lived group, suggesting age selection. Because donor CMV infection status was unknown, age-related changes in expanded clonotypes were potentially confounded. Since profiling was done on bulk unsorted PBMCs, naive and antigen-experienced compartments could not be conclusively compared. As age increased, observed TCR beta diversity per million T cells dropped in a roughly linear way, and a significant reduction was already evident by age about 40. Estimates of total diversity from one million sequenced T cells were regarded as lower bounds and underestimates. There was a strong correlation between observed TCR beta diversity and the percentage of naive T cells measured by flow cytometry.

The library was prepared using 5' RACE. The instrument was an Illumina HiSeq 2500. A second PCR of about 7 to 12 cycles was run with a J-beta primer mix and a sample-barcoded 5' primer. A template-switch 5' adaptor carrying 12 random nucleotides introduced a unique molecular identifier onto each TCR beta cDNA molecule. Each sample yielded at least 2.5 million CDR3-containing paired-end reads. All of the RNA was converted into first-strand cDNA using the Mint cDNA synthesis kit, with a TRBC-specific oligonucleotide serving as the primer. All cDNA was treated with uracil-DNA glycosylase and then went through a first 18-cycle PCR with the universal primers M1SS and BC2_uni_R. The study's own analysis went as follows. For normalization, 1 million high-quality reads were randomly selected from each sample, with every read carrying a distinct molecular identifier. Reads with shared molecular identifiers were discarded instead of being binned into consensus sequences. MiTCR, run with a Q25 quality threshold and the strictest error-elimination algorithm, handled CDR3 identification, clonotype clustering and error correction. A nonparametric unseen species model with Euler transformation was used to estimate lower-bound total TCR beta diversity. TCRdb reworked the public reads: Q25 trimming with fastp, MiXCR clone assembly, productive beta chains retained. Rows with one shared CDR3 protein collapse into an entry with the most common genes and DNA. The V and J calls reflect TCRdb's pipeline rather than the authors' work. The sample includes hundreds of thousands of distinct CDR3 sequences, with 40% to 50% observed a single time. The ten largest clones represent approximately 19% of the sample.

The 40 or so donors, aged about 6 to 100 years, were systemically healthy Caucasian individuals from Russia. Each donor gave about 11 milliliters of peripheral blood, drawn into EDTA-treated Vacutainer tubes. Ficoll-Paque density-gradient centrifugation was used to isolate PBMCs, with at least 6.5 million per sample. Trizol reagent was used to extract total RNA from PBMCs, with at least 5.5 micrograms per sample. For every donor, an aliquot of PBMCs went through flow cytometry to measure the percentages of naive CD45RAhigh/CD27high T cells. V is reduced by 4 bases and J by 10 bases, leaving a spacing of 17 bases between them. Via the germline V gene, CDR1 is SGHRS and CDR2 YFSETQ. The CDR3 numbers 14 residues from cysteine through phenylalanine. Only CDR3 DNA remains: 42 bases, in frame from the first base. This clonotype appeared a few times. Which antigen it targets is not known. No much larger clone is present one base from it, and per-base qualities are unavailable.

The origin of this receptor is a man aged 60-69 years in good health. The sequence joins TRBV5-1 to TRBJ1-4; 5 matching bases give a weak D call of TRBD1. Material for sequencing was blood. The sequenced DNA: TGCGCCAGCAGCGGGAACGGACTGGGGGGAAAACTGTTTTTT. It translates to CASSGNGLGGKLFF. The variable domain in full, with residues beyond the CDR3 obtained from the reference TRBV5-1 and TRBJ1-4 genes, is KAGVTQTPRYLIKTRGQQVTLSCSPISGHRSVSWYQQTPGQGLQFLFEYFSETQRNKGNFPGRFSGRQFSNSRSEMNVSTLELGDSALYLCASSGNGLGGKLFFGSGTQLSVL.